Below, 5 T cell receptor beta chains from the same sample are listed, as sequenced in a study of blood T cell repertoires in COVID-19. The method was immunoSEQ multiplex PCR; TCRdb's version includes in-frame clones alone and lacks a portion of them. The sample has hundreds of thousands of clones, more than 85% seen once. The material sequenced was PBMCs or T cells enriched from blood (not recorded which). The receptor source for this set is a woman in her 30s who had recovered from COVID-19.

The chain links TRBV30 to TRBJ1-4; D remains unclear. Germline values: CDR1 GTSNPN, CDR2 SVGIG (reference sequence). V was shortened by 3 bases and J by 8 bases, with 13 bases between the two germline ends. The CDR3 consists of 13 residues. Here the CDR3 DNA reads TGTGCCTGGAGCGCGAGTAACGGGGAAAAACTGTTTTTT. This gives the protein CAWSASNGEKLFF.

V gene TRBV5-4 combines with J gene TRBJ1-1; 12 nucleotides line up with TRBD1. Germline V CDR1 and CDR2: SGHNT, YYREEE (reference sequence). The CDR3 loop spans 17 amino acids. The J segment lost 0 bases and the V segment lost 4 bases, leaving 7 bases of the junction unmatched. This CDR3 is CASSLGQGAGMNTEAFF. The DNA of the CDR3 is TGTGCCAGCAGCCTGGGACAGGGGGCCGGAATGAACACTGAAGCTTTCTTT.

This clone appeared once. The chain couples TRBV29-1 to TRBJ1-1, with D tentatively TRBD1 (5 bases). The germline V gene encodes CDR1 SQVTM and CDR2 ANQGSEA. V shed 6 bases and J shed 0 bases, with 8 bases lying between them. This CDR3 is 12 amino acids long. CDR3 region: CSVSGLNTEAFF. The CDR3 nucleotides read TGCAGCGTGTCAGGGTTGAACACTGAAGCTTTCTTT.

The genes are TRBV27 and TRBJ2-1, with D maybe TRBD1 (6 bases). CDR1 and CDR2 from the germline V gene are MNHEY and SMNVEV (reference sequence). V was clipped by 6 bases and J by 7 bases, with 16 bases between them. The CDR3 length is 14 residues. CDR3 loop: CASSIWAGDNEQFF. CDR3 nucleotides: TGTGCCAGCAGCATTTGGGCAGGGGATAATGAGCAGTTCTTC.

The sample holds one count of this clone. This chain joins TRBV29-1 and TRBJ2-1; TRBD2 agrees at 9 bases. The CDR3 is 13 residues long. Germline V lookup: CDR1 SQVTM, CDR2 ANQGSEA. The junction had 6 bases not matched to a gene; V was cut back by 4 bases and J by 8 bases. The CDR3 coding sequence is TGCAGCGTTGTCGCGGGAGGGTACGATGAGCAGTTCTTC. It is translated as CSVVAGGYDEQFF.